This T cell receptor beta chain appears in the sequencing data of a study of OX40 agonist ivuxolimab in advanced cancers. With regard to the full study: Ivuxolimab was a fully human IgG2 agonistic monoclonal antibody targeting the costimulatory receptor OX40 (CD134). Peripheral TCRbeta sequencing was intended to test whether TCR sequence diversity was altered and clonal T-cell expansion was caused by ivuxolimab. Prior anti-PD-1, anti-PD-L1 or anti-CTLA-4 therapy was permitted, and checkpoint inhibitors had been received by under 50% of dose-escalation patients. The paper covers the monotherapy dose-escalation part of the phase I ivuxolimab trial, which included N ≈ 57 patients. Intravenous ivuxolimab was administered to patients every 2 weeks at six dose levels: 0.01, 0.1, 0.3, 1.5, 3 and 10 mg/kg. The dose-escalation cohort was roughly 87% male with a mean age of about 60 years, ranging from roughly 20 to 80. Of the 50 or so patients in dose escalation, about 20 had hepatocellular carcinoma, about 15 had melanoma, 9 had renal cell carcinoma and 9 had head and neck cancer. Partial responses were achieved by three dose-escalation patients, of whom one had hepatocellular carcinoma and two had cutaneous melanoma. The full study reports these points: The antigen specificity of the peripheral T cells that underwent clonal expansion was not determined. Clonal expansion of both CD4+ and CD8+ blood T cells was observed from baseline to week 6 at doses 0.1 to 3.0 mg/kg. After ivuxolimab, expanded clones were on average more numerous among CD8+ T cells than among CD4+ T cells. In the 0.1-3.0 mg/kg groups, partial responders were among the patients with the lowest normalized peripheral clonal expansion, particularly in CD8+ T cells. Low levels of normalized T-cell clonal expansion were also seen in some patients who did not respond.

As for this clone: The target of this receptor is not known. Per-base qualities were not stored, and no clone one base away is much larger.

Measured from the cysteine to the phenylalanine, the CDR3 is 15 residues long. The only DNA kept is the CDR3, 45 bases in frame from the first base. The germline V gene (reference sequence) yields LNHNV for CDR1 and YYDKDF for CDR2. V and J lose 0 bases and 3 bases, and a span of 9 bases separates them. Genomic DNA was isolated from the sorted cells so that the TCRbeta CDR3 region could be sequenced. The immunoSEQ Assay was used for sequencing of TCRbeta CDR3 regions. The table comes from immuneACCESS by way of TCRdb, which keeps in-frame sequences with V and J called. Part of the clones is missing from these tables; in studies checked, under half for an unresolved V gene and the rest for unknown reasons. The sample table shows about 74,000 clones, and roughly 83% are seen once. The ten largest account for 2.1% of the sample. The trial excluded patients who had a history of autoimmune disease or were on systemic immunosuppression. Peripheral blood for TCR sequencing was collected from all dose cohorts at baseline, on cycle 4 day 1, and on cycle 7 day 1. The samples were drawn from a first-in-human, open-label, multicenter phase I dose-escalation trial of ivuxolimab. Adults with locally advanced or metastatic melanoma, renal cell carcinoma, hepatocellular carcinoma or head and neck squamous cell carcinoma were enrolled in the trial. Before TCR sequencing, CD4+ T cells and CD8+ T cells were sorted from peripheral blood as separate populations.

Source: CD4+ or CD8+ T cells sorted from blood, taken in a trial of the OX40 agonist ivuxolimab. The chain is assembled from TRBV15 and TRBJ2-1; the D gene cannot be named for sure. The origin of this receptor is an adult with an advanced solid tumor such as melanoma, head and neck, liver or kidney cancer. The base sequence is TGTGCCACCAGCAGAGATTCCCAGAGCTACAATGAGCAGTTCTTC. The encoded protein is CATSRDSQSYNEQFF.